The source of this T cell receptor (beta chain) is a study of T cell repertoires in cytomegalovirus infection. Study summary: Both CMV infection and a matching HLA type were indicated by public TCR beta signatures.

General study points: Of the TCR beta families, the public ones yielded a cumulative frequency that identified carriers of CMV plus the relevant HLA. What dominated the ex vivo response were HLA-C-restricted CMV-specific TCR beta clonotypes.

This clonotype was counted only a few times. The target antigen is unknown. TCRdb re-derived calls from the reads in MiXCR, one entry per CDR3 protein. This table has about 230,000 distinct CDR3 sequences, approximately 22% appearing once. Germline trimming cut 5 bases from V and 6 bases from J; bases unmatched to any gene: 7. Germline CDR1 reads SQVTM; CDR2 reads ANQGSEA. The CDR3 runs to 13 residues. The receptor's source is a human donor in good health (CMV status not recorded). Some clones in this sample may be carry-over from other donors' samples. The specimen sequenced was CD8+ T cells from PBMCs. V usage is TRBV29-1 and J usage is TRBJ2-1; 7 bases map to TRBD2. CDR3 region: CSVSFTGGNEQFF. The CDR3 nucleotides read TGCAGCGTTAGTTTTACGGGGGGCAATGAGCAGTTCTTC.